This TCR beta chain was sequenced in a study of regulatory T cells in long-lasting Graves disease (dated by TCRdb to about 2021). Regarding the study in general: To count as having persistent Graves' disease, a patient had to have received antithyroid drug treatment for over 5 years with TSH receptor autoantibodies remaining persistently positive. Antithyroid drugs had been taken for approximately ten years on average by persistent Graves' disease patients in the clinical cohort. Patients with persistent Graves' disease were compared with patients with newly diagnosed Graves' disease using TCR sequencing and RNA sequencing of peripheral blood. The study took place in China and was registered as a clinical trial. A total of about 33 samples were covered by TCR sequencing, comprising approximately 13 persistent and around 20 newly diagnosed Graves' disease patients.

Measured from the cysteine to the phenylalanine, the CDR3 is 14 residues long. Kept here is only the CDR3 DNA, which spans 42 bases and is read in frame from base 1. V is trimmed back by 5 bases and J by 1 base, and the junction contains 3 bases that no gene match accounts for. What this sample's time point label stands for: persistent/refractory GD, antithyroid drugs over 5 years with positive TRAb. For both TCR sequencing and RNA sequencing, RNA was extracted from PBMCs in TRIzol. The diagnosis of Graves' disease was made according to American Thyroid Association guidelines. Patients for the study were recruited at an endocrinology department in Xi'an, China. From each patient, approximately 10 milliliters of peripheral blood was collected into an EDTA anticoagulant tube. Ficoll Paque Plus density gradient separation was used to isolate PBMCs, and no additional T cell sorting was done. An Agilent 2100 Bioanalyzer and agarose gel were used to assess RNA quality, and a NanoDrop 2000 was used to measure RNA concentration.

This clonotype was seen ten or more times. No antigen is known for it. The record has no base qualities; no much larger clone is one base away. The method was multiplex PCR. The reads were generated on an Illumina HiSeq 4000. TCR beta libraries were built with iRepertoire HTBI primers and Arm-PCR amplification of CDR3 regions. Before sequencing, the PCR products underwent gel purification. The paper's processing steps were these. Across samples, 55 to 80 TRBV and 13 to 15 TRBJ segments were identified and used for gene usage analysis of CDR3 amino acid clonotypes. Filtered high-quality paired reads were merged into contigs using COPE and FqMerger. BLAST was used to align contigs to IMGT TRBV, TRBD and TRBJ reference genes, and CDR3 was defined according to IMGT. Any clonotype with a frequency above 0.1% was classified as a highly expanded clone. Shannon entropy was used to measure repertoire diversity, and the Gini coefficient was used to measure V-J evenness. Public clonotypes were defined as clonotypes shared by more than one individual. TCRdb reprocessing: public reads trimmed at Q25 with fastp, clones called with MiXCR, in-frame beta chains kept. Rows are combined by CDR3 protein, so each entry shows the most common genes and DNA. These V and J calls rely on TCRdb rather than the paper's analysis. The sample table records almost 350,000 distinct CDR3 sequences; about 19% of these occur just once. The top ten hold approximately 31% of the sample.

The study at large found these results: Persistent Graves' disease patients showed lower TCR Shannon entropy and fewer highly expanded clones than newly diagnosed patients, suggesting clonal expansion. Persistent patients shared more public clonotypes among themselves (around 3,000) than newly diagnosed patients did (over 950). Sequencing and analysis were limited to the TCR beta chain. Persistent disease showed preferential use of TRBV28, TRBJ1-2 and TRBJ2-5, whereas newly diagnosed disease favored TRBV20-1 and TRBJ2-1. The authors acknowledged the small sample size as a limitation that may reduce accuracy. The study examined only peripheral blood because the primary lesion, thyroid tissue, could not be accessed.

The receptor comes from a female donor with Graves disease. This chain joins TRBV12-3 or TRBV12-4 to TRBJ1-1; a stretch of 8 junction bases matches TRBD1. The sequences come from peripheral blood mononuclear cells (PBMCs), collected when the disease was refractory, from a patient treated with antithyroid drugs. The nucleotide sequence reads TGTGCCAGCAGTGGACAGGGAGAGAACACTGAAGCTTTCTTT. It encodes CASSGQGENTEAFF.